This TCR beta chain was captured by sequencing in a study of T cell changes during pregnancy in multiple sclerosis. The table lists this clone with a count of one. V was clipped by 4 bases and J by 1 base, with 6 bases between them. The CDR3 consists of 12 residues. Germline V gene lookup returns CDR1 SQVTM and CDR2 ANQGSEA. TCRdb's table, derived via immunoSEQ multiplex PCR, lists solely in-frame clones and lacks some. The sample shows approximately 30,000 clones, approximately 88% of them seen only once. Material: CD4+ T cells from peripheral blood mononuclear cells, obtained in the first trimester of pregnancy. The chain has TRBV29-1 and TRBJ2-3, with a weak D call TRBD2 (5 bases). The sequence came from a female donor in good health, enrolled as a control in a pregnancy study. In DNA, the CDR3 is TGCAGCGTTGGGACTGGCACAGATACGCAGTATTTT. Its translation: CSVGTGTDTQYF.